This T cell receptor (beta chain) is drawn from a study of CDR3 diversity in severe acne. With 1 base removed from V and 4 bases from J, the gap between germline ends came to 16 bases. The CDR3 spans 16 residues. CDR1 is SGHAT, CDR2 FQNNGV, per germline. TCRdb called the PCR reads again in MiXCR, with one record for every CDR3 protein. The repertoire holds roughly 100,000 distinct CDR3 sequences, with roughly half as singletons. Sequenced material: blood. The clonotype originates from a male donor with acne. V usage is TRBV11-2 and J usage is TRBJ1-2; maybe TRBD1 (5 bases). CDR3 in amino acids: CASSLGLGQPVYGYTF. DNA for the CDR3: TGTGCCAGCAGCTTAGGATTGGGGCAGCCGGTCTATGGCTACACCTTC.